This T cell receptor (beta chain) originates from a study of blood T cells in healthy people across ages. CDR1 is MGHRA and CDR2 is YSYEKL in the germline V gene. Germline trimming cut 3 bases from V and 6 bases from J; bases unmatched to any gene: 7. The CDR3 has 15 amino acids. A second PCR of about 7 to 12 cycles used a sample-barcoded 5' primer and a J-beta primer mix. TCRdb independently ran MiXCR on the 5' RACE reads; one entry per CDR3 protein. The sample includes 500,000 to 550,000 distinct CDR3 sequences, about 24% of them seen just once. This clonotype has a handful of counts. Another study also made use of these data, one on T cells of mothers and their children.

This clonotype was obtained from a boy aged 5 to 17 in good health. The chain recombines TRBV4-1 with TRBJ2-2, with 7 bases matching TRBD1. Material: blood. CDR3 sequence reads: CASSQRQGASGELFF. The DNA of the CDR3 is TGCGCCAGCAGCCAGCGACAGGGTGCGTCCGGGGAGCTGTTTTTT.